This TCR beta chain was obtained from a study of cytomegalovirus exposure and HLA in healthy donors. Turning to the study itself: Most genotyped donors, around 78% of more than 300, had Caucasian-associated genetic ancestry. Whole-study results and caveats: A later look showed TCR association rates differing by HLA locus, highest for DRB1 and lowest for HLA-C.

13 Jbeta primers and 60 Vbeta primers were used for the PCR. The table came from immunoSEQ multiplex PCR; TCRdb's copy has only in-frame clones and leaves some out. The table lists around 160,000 clones, almost 80% of them singletons. Concerning this clone: What it binds is unknown.

This TCR came from a man younger than 35 in good health and CMV-seropositive. The sequencing sample was made of PBMCs.

CDR3 in DNA: TGTGCCAGCAGCCCCGGGGGACAGGGAATCTACGAGCAGTACTTC. It translates to CASSPGGQGIYEQYF. V gene TRBV7-2 combines with J gene TRBJ2-5; 9 nucleotides line up with TRBD1. The J call may be wrong; the DNA end is better matched by TRBJ2-7. Per the germline V gene, CDR1 is SGHTA and CDR2 is FQGNSA. The CDR3 extends over 15 amino acids.